A selection of T cell receptor beta chains follows, all from one sample in a study of shared clonotypes between healthy human individuals. Profiled with immunoSEQ multiplex PCR; TCRdb holds only in-frame clones, not every one. The sample has about 2.3 million clones; less than 95% are singletons. The sample taken for sequencing was naive CD4+ T cells from PBMCs. These receptors came from a man between 18 and 35 years old in good health. Some clones in this sample may be carry-over from other donors' samples. The CDR3 runs from the conserved cysteine through the conserved F or W. D genes are given only for firm matches.

CDR3 DNA: TGTGCCAGCAGTCGGACAGGGGGACATGAGCAGTTCTTC; CDR3 protein: CASSRTGGHEQFF; D gene: TRBD1; J gene: TRBJ2-1; V gene: TRBV27
CDR3 DNA: TGTGCCAGCAGGGCTACACAGGGGAGAGCTTTCTTT; CDR3 protein: CASRATQGRAFF; D gene: TRBD1; J gene: TRBJ1-1; V gene: TRBV2
CDR3 DNA: TGCGCCAGCAGCACACAGGGGTGGGAGCAGTACTTC; CDR3 protein: CASSTQGWEQYF; D gene: TRBD1; J gene: TRBJ2-7; V gene: TRBV5-1
CDR3 DNA: TGTGCCAGCTCACAGGCCCTAAACTATGGCTACACCTTC; CDR3 protein: CASSQALNYGYTF; D gene: NA; J gene: TRBJ1-2; V gene: TRBV18
CDR3 DNA: TGCAGCGTTGGGGCTAGCAGTGGCATTCAGTACTTC; CDR3 protein: CSVGASSGIQYF; D gene: NA; J gene: TRBJ2-4; V gene: TRBV29-1
CDR3 DNA: TGTGCCAGCAGCAACACAGGGGGTGATGGCTACACCTTC; CDR3 protein: CASSNTGGDGYTF; D gene: TRBD1; J gene: TRBJ1-2; V gene: TRBV7-2
CDR3 DNA: TGTGCCAGCAGCCTGGGACACATTAGCAATCAGCCCCAGCATTTT; CDR3 protein: CASSLGHISNQPQHF; D gene: NA; J gene: TRBJ1-5; V gene: TRBV2
CDR3 DNA: TGCGCCAGCAGCCCTCAGGGTAGCTCTGGGGCCAACGTCCTGACTTTC; CDR3 protein: CASSPQGSSGANVLTF; D gene: NA; J gene: TRBJ2-6; V gene: TRBV5-1
CDR3 DNA: TGTGCCAGCAGCCTGATCAGCGGGATCAACAATGAGCAGTTCTTC; CDR3 protein: CASSLISGINNEQFF; D gene: TRBD2; J gene: TRBJ2-1; V gene: TRBV7-2
CDR3 DNA: TGTGCCTCGGGACTAGCGGATGCGAGCTCCTACGAGCAGTACTTC; CDR3 protein: CASGLADASSYEQYF; D gene: TRBD2; J gene: TRBJ2-7; V gene: TRBV6-1
CDR3 DNA: TGTGCCAGCAGCCTTAGACAGGGGTCCGGGGAGCTGTTTTTT; CDR3 protein: CASSLRQGSGELFF; D gene: TRBD1; J gene: TRBJ2-2; V gene: TRBV7-2
CDR3 DNA: TGTGCCAGTAGTCCGAGGAGCGGGAGGGCCTTAAGTGAGCAGTTCTTC; CDR3 protein: CASSPRSGRALSEQFF; D gene: TRBD2; J gene: TRBJ2-1; V gene: TRBV19
CDR3 DNA: TGTGCCAGCAGGAGGGGTCCGGTTGCCTACGAGCAGTACTTC; CDR3 protein: CASRRGPVAYEQYF; D gene: NA; J gene: TRBJ2-7; V gene: TRBV6-1
CDR3 DNA: TGTGCCAGCATCCCTTTGGGGACTAGCGGAACTAGCACAGATACGCAGTATTTT; CDR3 protein: CASIPLGTSGTSTDTQYF; D gene: TRBD2; J gene: TRBJ2-3; V gene: TRBV7-7
CDR3 DNA: TGTGCCAGCAGTGAAGGCCCGACCCAGTACTTC; CDR3 protein: CASSEGPTQYF; D gene: NA; J gene: TRBJ2-5; V gene: TRBV6-5
CDR3 DNA: TGTGCCAGCAGCCGGGCCTCTCAGAACACCGGGGAGCTGTTTTTT; CDR3 protein: CASSRASQNTGELFF; D gene: NA; J gene: TRBJ2-2; V gene: TRBV7-3
CDR3 DNA: TGTGCCAACACCGCGGGGGGGCAAGAGACCCAGTACTTC; CDR3 protein: CANTAGGQETQYF; D gene: TRBD2; J gene: TRBJ2-5; V gene: TRBV2
CDR3 DNA: TGCGCCAGCATGGCGGCAGGGGTGGCGGGGGCCAACGTCCTGACTTTC; CDR3 protein: CASMAAGVAGANVLTF; D gene: NA; J gene: TRBJ2-6; V gene: TRBV5-1